A selection of T cell receptor beta chains follows, all from one sample in a study of Graves' ophthalmopathy and Graves' hyperthyroidism. MiXCR was run by TCRdb on the multiplex PCR reads, yielding one entry per CDR3 protein. The profile covers a few hundred thousand distinct CDR3 sequences, with roughly a sixth appearing a single time and 2.4% taken by the ten largest. Input material: peripheral blood. These TCRs come from an adult woman with stable Graves' hyperthyroidism. The CDR3 runs from the conserved cysteine through the conserved F or W. Each record gives: V gene, clone size, J gene, D gene, CDR3 DNA, CDR3 protein. D genes are given only for firm matches. Expanded clones are given a class, and other clones once, few, many or no size at all.

V: TRBV20-1
size: many
J: TRBJ2-7
D: NA
DNA: TGCAGTGCTAGACGACTAACCTACGAGCAGTACTTC
CDR3: CSARRLTYEQYF

V: TRBV4-3
size: NA
J: TRBJ2-2
D: NA
DNA: TGCGCCAGCAGCCAAGATTTCGTGACAGTAACCGGGGAGCTGTTTTTT
CDR3: CASSQDFVTVTGELFF

V: TRBV20-1
size: many
J: TRBJ2-7
D: TRBD2
DNA: TGCAGTGCTAGGGAGCCGCGGGGGAGCTCCTACGAGCAGTACTTC
CDR3: CSAREPRGSSYEQYF

V: TRBV29-1
size: many
J: TRBJ2-7
D: NA
DNA: TGCAGCGTTGGACCTGTCGGGGGCCCCTACGAGCAGTACTTC
CDR3: CSVGPVGGPYEQYF

V: TRBV5-1
size: many
J: TRBJ2-5
D: NA
DNA: TGCGCCAGCACCCTTAATCGGGGGTACGAGACCCAGTACTTC
CDR3: CASTLNRGYETQYF

V: TRBV9
size: NA
J: TRBJ2-5
D: NA
DNA: TGTGCCAGCAGCGTAGGCCCTGCCGACCAAGAGACCCAGTACTTC
CDR3: CASSVGPADQETQYF

V: TRBV6-2/TRBV6-3
size: NA
J: TRBJ2-5
D: NA
DNA: TGTGCCAGCAGTTACTGGGGGGGCCCTGGTGAGACCCAGTACTTC
CDR3: CASSYWGGPGETQYF

V: TRBV6-7
size: many
J: TRBJ1-1
D: TRBD1
DNA: TGTGCCAGCAGTTACGGCCCGGACAGGGGGCGGAACACTGAAGCTTTCTTT
CDR3: CASSYGPDRGRNTEAFF

V: TRBV6-1
size: NA
J: TRBJ2-7
D: TRBD2
DNA: TGTGCCTCCAGTGCTAGCGGCTACGAGCAGTACTTC
CDR3: CASSASGYEQYF

V: TRBV20-1
size: few
J: TRBJ2-7
D: NA
DNA: TGCAGTGCTAGAGATCAGGGGGGGGCGGGCTACGAGCAGTACTTC
CDR3: CSARDQGGAGYEQYF

V: TRBV7-3
size: many
J: TRBJ2-2
D: TRBD1
DNA: TGTGCCAGCAGCTTAACCCGGGACAGGGGAGGCACCGGGGAGCTGTTTTTT
CDR3: CASSLTRDRGGTGELFF

V: TRBV28
size: few
J: TRBJ2-1
D: TRBD2
DNA: TGTGCCAGCAGCTTTACCACTAGCGGGAAGCGGAATGAGCAGTTCTTC
CDR3: CASSFTTSGKRNEQFF

V: TRBV12-3/TRBV12-4
size: many
J: TRBJ2-7
D: NA
DNA: TGTGCCAGCAGTTTAGCGGGGCGAGGGCAGTACTTC
CDR3: CASSLAGRGQYF

V: TRBV5-1
size: many
J: TRBJ2-7
D: TRBD2
DNA: TGCGCCAGCAGCTTGGCCGCTAGCGGCTCCTACGAGCAGTACTTC
CDR3: CASSLAASGSYEQYF

V: TRBV3-1
size: many
J: TRBJ2-5
D: NA
DNA: TGTGCCAGCAGCCAACGAGGTAGATGGGAGACCCAGTACTTC
CDR3: CASSQRGRWETQYF

V: TRBV6-4
size: many
J: TRBJ2-5
D: NA
DNA: TGTGCCAGCAGTGACGACGGGGGAGAGACCCAGTACTTC
CDR3: CASSDDGGETQYF

V: TRBV12-3/TRBV12-4
size: few
J: TRBJ2-7
D: TRBD1
DNA: TGTGCCAGCAGTCCCCCAAGCCGAATGGGGACAGGGTCCTACGAGCAGTACTTC
CDR3: CASSPPSRMGTGSYEQYF

V: TRBV7-8
size: NA
J: TRBJ2-7
D: NA
DNA: TGTGCCAGCAGCTTAGGAGACGTAAACTACGAGCAGTACTTC
CDR3: CASSLGDVNYEQYF

V: TRBV5-6
size: few
J: TRBJ2-7
D: NA
DNA: TGTGCCAGCAGCCCTACTATAGCTCAGAGCTCCTACGAGCAGTACTTC
CDR3: CASSPTIAQSSYEQYF

V: TRBV29-1
size: NA
J: TRBJ1-1
D: NA
DNA: TGCAGCGTCCTGGGTGGAACTGAAGCTTTCTTT
CDR3: CSVLGGTEAFF

V: TRBV4-1
size: few
J: TRBJ2-7
D: NA
DNA: TGCGCCAGCAGCCCCTATGAGGGTTTTGCGGGACCCTACGAGCAGTACTTC
CDR3: CASSPYEGFAGPYEQYF

V: TRBV29-1
size: NA
J: TRBJ2-2
D: NA
DNA: TGCAGCGTTGGTGACATCGGGGAGCTGTTTTTT
CDR3: CSVGDIGELFF

V: TRBV4-1
size: many
J: TRBJ2-7
D: NA
DNA: TGCGCCAGCAGCCAACCCGTCCCGGAGGACTACGAGCAGTACTTC
CDR3: CASSQPVPEDYEQYF

V: TRBV20-1
size: few
J: TRBJ1-1
D: NA
DNA: TGCAGTGCTAGAGATGTTAGGGGGGGCACTGAAGCTTTCTTT
CDR3: CSARDVRGGTEAFF

V: TRBV5-1
size: NA
J: TRBJ2-5
D: TRBD2
DNA: TGCGCCAGCACCTCCCTAGCGGGAGGTATGGAGACCCAGTACTTC
CDR3: CASTSLAGGMETQYF

V: TRBV20-1
size: many
J: TRBJ2-7
D: TRBD2
DNA: TGCAGGCCGCTGATAGCGGGAGGGACAGGGGAGCAGTACTTC
CDR3: CRPLIAGGTGEQYF

V: TRBV20-1
size: many
J: TRBJ2-7
D: NA
DNA: TGCAGTGCTAGAGACGGGGCTTCGAGGGAGCAGTACTTC
CDR3: CSARDGASREQYF

V: TRBV6-5
size: many
J: TRBJ1-1
D: NA
DNA: TGTGCCAGCAGTTACGGAACAGACACTGAAGCTTTCTTT
CDR3: CASSYGTDTEAFF

V: TRBV4-2
size: NA
J: TRBJ2-4
D: NA
DNA: TGTGCCAGCAGCCCGATCGTCCGTCTAGCGCCCGCGGATAACATTCAGTACTTC
CDR3: CASSPIVRLAPADNIQYF

V: TRBV6-5
size: few
J: TRBJ2-7
D: NA
DNA: TGTGCCAGCAGTCACGAGGGGATGAGCTACGAGCAGTACTTC
CDR3: CASSHEGMSYEQYF

V: TRBV2
size: few
J: TRBJ2-3
D: TRBD2
DNA: TGTGCCAGCAGTGTTTCCGGGACTAGCGGGAGGGCCTGGACAGATACGCAGTATTTT
CDR3: CASSVSGTSGRAWTDTQYF

V: TRBV5-1
size: few
J: TRBJ2-2
D: NA
DNA: TGCGCCAGCAGCTTGGAGGGCCGCCCTAACACCGGGGAGCTGTTTTTT
CDR3: CASSLEGRPNTGELFF

V: TRBV30
size: NA
J: TRBJ2-7
D: NA
DNA: TGTGCCTGGAACAGGGCCCACGAGCAGTACTTC
CDR3: CAWNRAHEQYF

V: TRBV19
size: NA
J: TRBJ1-2
D: NA
DNA: TGTGCCAGTAGTATCGGACTGAGTAACTATGGCTACACCTTC
CDR3: CASSIGLSNYGYTF

V: TRBV29-1
size: many
J: TRBJ2-7
D: NA
DNA: TGCAGCGTATTAGCAGGCGAGCAGTACTTC
CDR3: CSVLAGEQYF

V: TRBV7-9
size: many
J: TRBJ2-7
D: NA
DNA: TGTGCCAGCAGCTTATCGCCAGGGTTCCACGAGCAGTACTTC
CDR3: CASSLSPGFHEQYF

V: TRBV2
size: many
J: TRBJ2-2
D: TRBD1
DNA: TGTGCCACCCTAAGAGACAGGGGCACCGGGGAGCTGTTTTTT
CDR3: CATLRDRGTGELFF

V: TRBV6-1
size: NA
J: TRBJ1-2
D: NA
DNA: TGTGCCAGCAGTGAAGGACGGACCTATGGCTACACCTTC
CDR3: CASSEGRTYGYTF

V: TRBV12-3/TRBV12-4
size: many
J: TRBJ2-2
D: TRBD2
DNA: TGTGCCAGCAGTGATGGACTAGCGGGAGGCCCCTGGACCGGGGAGCTGTTTTTT
CDR3: CASSDGLAGGPWTGELFF

V: TRBV25-1
size: many
J: TRBJ1-2
D: NA
DNA: TGTGCCAGCAGTGGGGGCAGGGATGGCTACACCTTC
CDR3: CASSGGRDGYTF

V: TRBV5-1
size: many
J: TRBJ2-7
D: TRBD1
DNA: TGCGCCAGCAGCTTCGACAGGGGCACATCCTACGAGCAGTACTTC
CDR3: CASSFDRGTSYEQYF

V: TRBV29-1
size: many
J: TRBJ1-1
D: NA
DNA: TGCAGCGTCCAGACCTTCCTTAACACTGAAGCTTTCTTT
CDR3: CSVQTFLNTEAFF

V: TRBV7-8
size: NA
J: TRBJ2-7
D: TRBD2
DNA: TGTGCCAGCAAAAGGACTAGCGGGATCACCTACGAGCAGTACTTC
CDR3: CASKRTSGITYEQYF

V: TRBV15
size: many
J: TRBJ2-1
D: TRBD2
DNA: TGTGCCACCAGCAGACTAGCGGAGGTAGATGAGCAGTTCTTC
CDR3: CATSRLAEVDEQFF

V: TRBV20-1
size: many
J: TRBJ2-5
D: NA
DNA: TGCAGTGCTAGAGATGGGAGAGGGGATGGTGAGACCCAGTACTTC
CDR3: CSARDGRGDGETQYF

V: TRBV7-9
size: many
J: TRBJ2-7
D: NA
DNA: TGTGCCAGCAGCTTAGGGGGACGGAATACCTACGAGCAGTACTTC
CDR3: CASSLGGRNTYEQYF

V: TRBV28
size: few
J: TRBJ2-5
D: TRBD2
DNA: TGTGCCAGCAGTTTCCCACCGGGACTAGCGGGAGGGCCTCCTTTTTTTGAGGCCCAGTACTTC
CDR3: CASSFPPGLAGGPPFFEAQYF

V: TRBV12-3/TRBV12-4
size: NA
J: TRBJ1-2
D: NA
DNA: TGTGCCAGCAGTTTAGGGACTCCAGAGAGCTATGGCTACACCTTC
CDR3: CASSLGTPESYGYTF

V: TRBV28
size: many
J: TRBJ1-5
D: TRBD1
DNA: TGTGCCAGCTCGACAGGGGGCGGACAGCCCCAGCATTTT
CDR3: CASSTGGGQPQHF

V: TRBV18
size: many
J: TRBJ2-7
D: TRBD2
DNA: TGTGCCAGCTCACCACCGGCTAGCGGGGCCGAGCAGTACTTC
CDR3: CASSPPASGAEQYF

V: TRBV7-2
size: many
J: TRBJ2-7
D: NA
DNA: TGTGCCAGCAGCTTGCCAGGGCGATCCTACGAGCAGTACTTC
CDR3: CASSLPGRSYEQYF

V: TRBV12-5
size: many
J: TRBJ2-7
D: NA
DNA: TGTGCTAGTGGTCACTGGAACTACGAGCAGTACTTC
CDR3: CASGHWNYEQYF

V: TRBV20-1
size: many
J: TRBJ2-7
D: NA
DNA: TGCAGTGCCCTATGGGGACAAGCTCCCTACGAGCAGTACTTC
CDR3: CSALWGQAPYEQYF

V: TRBV12-3/TRBV12-4
size: few
J: TRBJ2-5
D: NA
DNA: TGTGCCAGCAGTTTTTCTCGCCTACAAGAGACCCAGTACTTC
CDR3: CASSFSRLQETQYF

V: TRBV28
size: NA
J: TRBJ2-7
D: TRBD1
DNA: TGTGCCAGCAGTCCCCACCCGGACAGGGGCCCCTACGAGCAGTACTTC
CDR3: CASSPHPDRGPYEQYF

V: TRBV12-3/TRBV12-4
size: NA
J: TRBJ2-7
D: TRBD1
DNA: TGTGCCAGCAGTCCGGGACAGGGACTTCGTGAGCAGTACTTC
CDR3: CASSPGQGLREQYF